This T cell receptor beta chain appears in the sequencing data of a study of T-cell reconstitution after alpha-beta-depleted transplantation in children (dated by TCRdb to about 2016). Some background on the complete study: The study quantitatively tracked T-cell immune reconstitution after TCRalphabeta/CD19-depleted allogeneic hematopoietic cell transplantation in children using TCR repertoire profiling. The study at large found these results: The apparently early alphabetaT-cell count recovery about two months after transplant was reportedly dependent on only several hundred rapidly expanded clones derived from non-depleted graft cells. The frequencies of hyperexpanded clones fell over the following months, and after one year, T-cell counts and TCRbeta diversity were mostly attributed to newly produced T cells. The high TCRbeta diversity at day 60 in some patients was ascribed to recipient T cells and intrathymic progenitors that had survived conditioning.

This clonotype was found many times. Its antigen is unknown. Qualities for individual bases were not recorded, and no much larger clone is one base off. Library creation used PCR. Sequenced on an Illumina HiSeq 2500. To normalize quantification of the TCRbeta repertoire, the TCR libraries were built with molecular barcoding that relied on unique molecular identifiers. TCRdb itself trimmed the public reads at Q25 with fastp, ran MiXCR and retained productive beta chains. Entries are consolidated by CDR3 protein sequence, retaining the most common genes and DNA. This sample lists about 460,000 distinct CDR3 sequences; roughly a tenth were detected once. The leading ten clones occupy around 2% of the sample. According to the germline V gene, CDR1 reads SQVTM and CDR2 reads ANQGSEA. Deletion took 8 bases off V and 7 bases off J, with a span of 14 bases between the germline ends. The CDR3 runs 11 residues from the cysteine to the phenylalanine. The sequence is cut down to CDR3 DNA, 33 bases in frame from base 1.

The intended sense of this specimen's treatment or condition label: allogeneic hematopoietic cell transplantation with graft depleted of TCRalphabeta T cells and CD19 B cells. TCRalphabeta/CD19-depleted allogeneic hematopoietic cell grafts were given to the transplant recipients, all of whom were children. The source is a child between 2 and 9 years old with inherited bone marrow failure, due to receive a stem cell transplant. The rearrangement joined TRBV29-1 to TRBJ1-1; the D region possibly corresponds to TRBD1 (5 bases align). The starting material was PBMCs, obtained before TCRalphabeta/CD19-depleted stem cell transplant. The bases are TGCAGCATGGGTTCCGGACATGAAGCTTTCTTT. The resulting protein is CSMGSGHEAFF. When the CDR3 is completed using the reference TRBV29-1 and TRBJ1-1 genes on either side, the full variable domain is SAVISQKPSRDICQRGTSLTIQCQVDSQVTMMFWYRQQPGQSLTLIATANQGSEATYESGFVIDKFPISRPNLTFSTLTVSNMSPEDSSIYLCSMGSGHEAFFGQGTRLTVV.